This passage covers 5 T cell receptor beta chains from one sample sequenced in a study of CD8 T cells in ankylosing spondylitis. TCRdb re-derived calls from the 5' RACE reads in MiXCR, one entry per CDR3 protein. The table records 120,000 or so distinct CDR3 sequences, roughly 13% of them present only once. The sequenced sample was blood, either unsorted or a sorted T cell fraction (not recorded which). Source of these receptors: a female donor with ankylosing spondylitis or in good health (not recorded which).

This clonotype was seen more than once but under ten times. V usage is TRBV18 and J usage is TRBJ2-1; 10 nucleotides match TRBD2. CDR1 KGHSH and CDR2 LQKENI come from the germline V gene. The CDR3 is 16 amino acids. V lost 0 bases, J lost 6 bases, and 5 bases stayed unmatched. CDR3 amino acids: CASSPPLAGVGNEQFF. CDR3 in DNA: TGTGCCAGCTCACCACCCCTAGCGGGAGTCGGCAATGAGCAGTTCTTC. The variable domain in full, with the rest retrieved from reference TRBV18 and TRBJ2-1, is NAGVMQNPRHLVRRRGQEARLRCSPMKGHSHVYWYRQLPEEGLKFMVYLQKENIIDESGMPKERFSAEFPKEGPSILRIQQVVRGDSAAYFCASSPPLAGVGNEQFFGPGTRLTVL.

The rearrangement links TRBV5-1 to TRBJ2-3; D is perhaps TRBD1 or TRBD2 (5 bases each). Deletions cut 1 base from V and 0 bases from J, with 9 bases between. The CDR3 consists of 15 residues. Per germline, CDR1 SGHRS and CDR2 YFSETQ. DNA for the CDR3: TGCGCCAGCAGCTTGAACGGGGCTAGCACAGATACGCAGTATTTT. Its translation: CASSLNGASTDTQYF.

The V call is TRBV12-3 or TRBV12-4, the J call TRBJ2-2; 10 positions match TRBD2. The CDR3 extends over 16 amino acids. V was clipped by 3 bases and J by 3 bases; unmatched bases: 4. CDR3 in DNA: TGTGCCAGCAGTTTTTTTAGCGGGGGGTACACCGGGGAGCTGTTTTTT. It translates to CASSFFSGGYTGELFF.

This clonotype was picked up a small number of times. The gene calls are TRBV20-1 and TRBJ2-7, with D perhaps matching TRBD1 or TRBD2 (6 bases each). Germline V CDR1 and CDR2: DFQATT, SNEGSKA (reference sequence). V lost 2 bases to trimming and J lost 6 bases, with 17 bases between them. This CDR3 contains 14 residues. CDR3 DNA: TGCAGTGCTAGACCGACGGGGGCGTCGGGCGAGCAGTACTTC. This codes for CSARPTGASGEQYF.

This clonotype has a count of ten or more. The chain has TRBV10-3 and TRBJ1-6, with TRBD1 as a possible D gene (6 bases). The V gene's germline CDR1 is ENHRY and CDR2 SYGVKD. Deletions cut 11 bases from V and 1 base from J, with 15 bases between. This CDR3 is 15 amino acids long. CDR3 nucleotides: TGTGCCGCAGGGGAGAGGGAATCCTATAATTCACCCCTCCACTTT. Protein: CAAGERESYNSPLHF.